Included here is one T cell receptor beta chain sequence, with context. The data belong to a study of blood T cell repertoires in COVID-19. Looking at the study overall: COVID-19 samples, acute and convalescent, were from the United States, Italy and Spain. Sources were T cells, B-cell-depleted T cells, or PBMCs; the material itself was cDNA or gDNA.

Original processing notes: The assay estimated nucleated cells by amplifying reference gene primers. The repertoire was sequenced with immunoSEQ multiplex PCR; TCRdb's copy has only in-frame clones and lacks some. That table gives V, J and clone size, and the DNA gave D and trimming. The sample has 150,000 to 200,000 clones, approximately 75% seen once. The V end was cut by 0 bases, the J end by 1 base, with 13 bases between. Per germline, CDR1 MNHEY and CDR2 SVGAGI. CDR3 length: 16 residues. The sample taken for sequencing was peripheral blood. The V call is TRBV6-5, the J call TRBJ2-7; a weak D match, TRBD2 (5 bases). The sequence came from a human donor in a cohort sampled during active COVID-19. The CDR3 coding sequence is TGTGCCAGCAGTTACTCTGGAGCGGAGGTTTCCTACGAGCAGTACTTC. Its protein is CASSYSGAEVSYEQYF.